This T cell receptor beta chain emerged from a study of cytomegalovirus exposure and HLA in healthy donors. Both 60 Vbeta primers and 13 Jbeta primers went into the PCR. Clones were read by immunoSEQ multiplex PCR, and TCRdb kept only the in-frame ones, dropping some. The data contain more than 200,000 clones, 82% of them seen just once; the ten biggest clones take up approximately 6%. Trimming cost V 5 bases and J 9 bases; bases outside gene matches: 4. This CDR3 comprises 14 residues. CDR1 and CDR2 (germline): LNHDA, SQIVND (reference sequence). Material for sequencing was PBMCs. The sequence was obtained from a man between 40 and 49 years old in good health and CMV-seropositive. This sequence joins TRBV19 and TRBJ2-1; 13 bases agree with TRBD2. CDR3 region: CASSPRLAGGEQFF. The CDR3 bases are TGTGCCAGTAGTCCACGACTAGCGGGAGGTGAGCAGTTCTTC. Together with reference TRBV19 and TRBJ2-1, the CDR3 gives the full variable domain: DGGITQSPKYLFRKEGQNVTLSCEQNLNHDAMYWYRQDPGQGLRLIYYSQIVNDFQKGDIAEGYSVSREKKESFPLTVTSAQKNPTAFYLCASSPRLAGGEQFFGPGTRLTVL.